Shown below are 13 T cell receptor beta chains from a single sample sequenced in a study of blood T cells in healthy people across ages. For the second PCR, which ran for 7 to 11 cycles, a sample-barcoded 5' primer and a J-beta primer mix were used. TCRdb analysed the 5' RACE reads with MiXCR anew, one entry per CDR3 protein. The sample comprises 800,000 to 1,300,000 distinct CDR3 sequences, about 25% of which are singletons, and around 0.75% rests with the top ten. This sample was also put to use in a study of T cells of mothers and their children.

Sequencing was carried out using blood. The receptor set was obtained from a girl aged 2 to 9 in good health.

This clonotype was picked up a small number of times. The chain joins TRBV14 to TRBJ2-1; no clear D. The germline V and J ends were trimmed by 4 bases and 9 bases, with 10 bases remaining between them. The CDR3 has 12 amino acids. Germline CDR1 SGHDN, CDR2 FVKESK. CDR3 sequence: CASSLLGFEQFF. CDR3 coding DNA: TGTGCCAGCAGCCTCTTAGGGTTTGAGCAGTTCTTC.

The CDR3 sequence: CASSRDRYYGYTF. In DNA form, the CDR3 reads TGTGCCAGCAGTCGGGACAGGTACTATGGCTACACCTTC. The chain recombines TRBV27 with TRBJ1-2; 8 positions match TRBD1. J gave up 3 bases and V 5 bases, and 2 bases lay outside the gene matches. Per the germline V gene, CDR1 is MNHEY and CDR2 is SMNVEV (reference sequence). CDR3 size: 13 residues.

This clonotype was counted a few times. V is TRBV21-1 and J is TRBJ1-3; TRBD1 was called by the table and not checked on the DNA. TRBV21-1 is tagged as a pseudogene. The CDR3 runs 15 residues. In DNA form, the CDR3 reads TGTGCCAGCAAGGGTGGCCCCGCTCGTGGAAACACCATATATTTT. Translation: CASKGGPARGNTIYF.

This clonotype was counted only a few times. This chain joins TRBV7-9 and TRBJ1-5; no reliable D call. The germline V and J ends were trimmed by 2 bases and 7 bases, with 15 bases remaining between them. Germline assignment: CDR1 SEHNR and CDR2 FQNEAQ (reference sequence). The CDR3 is 15 amino acids. The CDR3 DNA sequence: TGTGCCAGCAGCTTATCTGTCGGCTATGGACAGCCCCAGCATTTT. Its protein product is CASSLSVGYGQPQHF.

This clonotype was seen a handful of times. The V and J genes are TRBV7-2 and TRBJ2-5; no clear D gene. With the DNA end fitting TRBJ2-7 better, the J assignment may be wrong. This CDR3 comprises 15 residues. Germline-derived CDR1 and CDR2 are SGHTA and FQGNSA. CDR3 DNA: TGTGCCAGCAGCCCCTGGGCTAGGGTAGGGTACGAGCAGTACTTC. Encoded protein: CASSPWARVGYEQYF.

This chain links TRBV19 with TRBJ1-2; 9 nucleotides align to TRBD1. This CDR3 has 15 residues. Per germline, CDR1 LNHDA and CDR2 SQIVND (reference sequence). V shed 7 bases, J shed 7 bases, and the junction held 13 bases outside the gene matches. CDR3 sequence reads: CASTSRDRDIRGYTF. DNA for the CDR3: TGTGCCAGTACCTCTAGGGACAGGGATATACGTGGCTACACCTTC.

V usage is TRBV5-1 and J usage is TRBJ1-4; D is unclear. In germline, CDR1 is SGHRS, CDR2 YFSETQ. The CDR3 totals 14 residues. The V gene lost 0 bases and the J gene lost 7 bases, with 10 bases spanning the gap. In DNA, the CDR3 is TGCGCCAGCAGCTTGGATGGGGAGGCTGAAAAACTGTTTTTT. Encoded protein: CASSLDGEAEKLFF.

This clonotype was detected a few times. The J gene is TRBJ1-2, the V gene TRBV4-1; D ambiguous. Germline CDR1 and CDR2: MGHRA and YSYEKL. This CDR3 comprises 15 residues. The ends were cut back, 1 base at V and 4 bases at J, with 13 bases in the middle. Here the CDR3 reads CASSQVRQVSYGYTF. In nucleotides, the CDR3 is TGCGCCAGCAGCCAAGTTCGGCAGGTTAGCTATGGCTACACCTTC.

This chain connects TRBV4-1 to TRBJ2-1, with 7 positions matching TRBD1. The junction had 7 bases not matched to a gene; V was cut back by 1 base and J by 7 bases. Germline V gene lookup returns CDR1 MGHRA and CDR2 YSYEKL. The CDR3 runs to 15 residues. CDR3 amino acids: CASSQGNRGSNEQFF. The CDR3 DNA follows: TGCGCCAGCAGCCAAGGCAACAGGGGATCTAATGAGCAGTTCTTC.

This chain joins TRBV14 and TRBJ2-4; TRBD2 agrees at 7 bases. In germline, CDR1 is SGHDN, CDR2 FVKESK. The V and J ends lost 4 bases and 3 bases, in that order; junction bases with no gene match: 6. This CDR3 is 15 amino acids long. For the CDR3, the DNA is TGTGCCAGCAGCCCTCGGGGGGTCCTCAAAAACATTCAGTACTTC. Its protein product is CASSPRGVLKNIQYF.

For this clonotype: This clone may be a read error of a much larger clone one base away. V usage is TRBV7-9 and J usage is TRBJ2-5, with D possibly matching TRBD1 (6 bases). The J call may be in error: the DNA end matches TRBJ2-1 better. The CDR3 is 13 residues long. The germline V gene encodes CDR1 SEHNR and CDR2 FQNEAQ (reference sequence). CDR3: CASSLVGGREQFF. The DNA of the CDR3 is TGTGCCAGCAGCTTAGTTGGGGGCAGGGAGCAGTTCTTC.

V usage is TRBV11-2 and J usage is TRBJ2-5; a possible D gene is TRBD1 (6 bases). Trimming cost V 5 bases and J 7 bases, with 23 bases left between them. CDR1 is SGHAT, CDR2 FQNNGV, per germline. The CDR3 is made up of 16 amino acids. The CDR3 protein is CASSPIQGSAAGTQYF. The CDR3 coding sequence is TGTGCCAGCAGCCCGATACAGGGTAGCGCCGCTGGGACCCAGTACTTC.

This clonotype was observed a single time. The junction shows a germline mismatch at one end, possibly a read error. Written as DNA, the CDR3 is TGTGCCAGCAGTGAATACGGACAAGGGACCCAGTACTTC. It encodes CASSEYGQGTQYF. The chain carries TRBV6-1 and TRBJ2-5; TRBD1 is a possible D gene (5 bases). The CDR3 consists of 13 residues. The V gene's germline CDR1 is MNHNS and CDR2 SASEGT.